Listed below are T cell receptor beta chains from one sample, sequenced in a study of shared clonotypes between healthy human individuals. Assay used: immunoSEQ multiplex PCR; TCRdb lists only in-frame clones, some missing. The data contain 750,000 to 1,000,000 clones, 80% to 95% of them singletons. The sample consisted of naive CD8+ T cells sorted from blood. All receptors derive from a man aged 30 to 39 in good health. CDR3s include the opening cysteine and the closing phenylalanine or tryptophan. A D gene is named only where the DNA matches it firmly. Size values are once, few and many counts, or a class for expanded clones, and some rows have none.

TRBV2	TRBD2	NA	TRBJ2-3	CASSEEANSGVSTDTQYF	TGTGCCAGCAGTGAAGAGGCGAATAGCGGGGTTAGCACAGATACGCAGTATTTT
TRBV30	TRBD1	NA	TRBJ1-4	CAWSFGTGHEKLFF	TGTGCCTGGAGTTTCGGGACAGGGCATGAAAAACTGTTTTTT
TRBV6-1	NA	NA	TRBJ1-1	CASSDWSANTEAFF	TGTGCCAGCAGTGACTGGTCAGCGAACACTGAAGCTTTCTTT
TRBV27	TRBD2	NA	TRBJ2-1	CASSMLSGLVYNEQFF	TGTGCCAGCAGTATGCTTTCGGGACTAGTATACAATGAGCAGTTCTTC
TRBV14	NA	NA	TRBJ2-5	CASSQDDRSDETQYF	TGTGCCAGCAGCCAAGATGACAGGTCCGACGAGACCCAGTACTTC
TRBV29-1	TRBD1	NA	TRBJ2-7	CSVTGTVPYEQYF	TGCAGCGTTACCGGGACAGTACCCTACGAGCAGTACTTC
TRBV28	TRBD2	NA	TRBJ2-7	CASSLRREVEYEQYF	TGTGCCAGCAGTTTACGGCGGGAGGTCGAATACGAGCAGTACTTC
TRBV5-1	NA	NA	TRBJ2-5	CASSLSQEETQYF	TGCGCCAGCAGCTTGTCCCAGGAAGAGACCCAGTACTTC
TRBV27	NA	NA	TRBJ2-1	CASSRTDSGPYNEQFF	TGTGCCAGCAGTCGGACAGACTCCGGACCCTACAATGAGCAGTTCTTC
TRBV11-2	NA	NA	TRBJ2-3	CASRGVTDTQYF	TGTGCCAGCAGGGGGGTCACAGATACGCAGTATTTT
TRBV5-5	NA	NA	TRBJ2-7	CASSLVRGPYEQYF	TGTGCCAGCAGCTTGGTGCGGGGCCCCTACGAGCAGTACTTC
TRBV7-9	NA	NA	TRBJ1-1	CASSSPGSTEAFF	TGTGCCAGCAGCTCCCCTGGTAGCACTGAAGCTTTCTTT
TRBV7-9	TRBD2	NA	TRBJ2-7	CASSRSGRGEQYF	TGTGCCAGCAGCCGCAGCGGGCGGGGGGAGCAGTACTTC
TRBV4-1	NA	NA	TRBJ2-1	CASSQIGVSGEQFF	TGCGCCAGCAGCCAAATTGGCGTTTCGGGTGAGCAGTTCTTC
TRBV11-2	NA	once	TRBJ2-1	CASSRGGSYNEQFF	TGTGCCAGCAGCCGTGGGGGCTCCTACAATGAGCAGTTCTTC
TRBV27	NA	NA	TRBJ2-1	CASSLGLYNEQFF	TGTGCCAGCAGTTTGGGCCTCTACAATGAGCAGTTCTTC
TRBV6-5	NA	NA	TRBJ1-3	CASSWGPGNTIYF	TGTGCCAGCAGCTGGGGCCCCGGAAACACCATATATTTT
TRBV7-9	NA	NA	TRBJ2-5	CASSLTGGDREETQYF	TGTGCCAGCAGCTTAACCGGGGGGGACAGAGAAGAGACCCAGTACTTC
TRBV10-3	TRBD2	NA	TRBJ2-3	CAISVSGTAGGPDTQYF	TGTGCCATCAGTGTATCGGGGACAGCGGGAGGGCCAGATACGCAGTATTTT
TRBV11-2	NA	NA	TRBJ2-1	CASSLEWNSYNEQFF	TGTGCCAGCAGCTTAGAATGGAACTCCTACAATGAGCAGTTCTTC
TRBV6-1	NA	NA	TRBJ2-5	CASSEGQTGVSETQYF	TGTGCCAGCAGTGAAGGCCAGACGGGGGTCTCGGAGACCCAGTACTTC
TRBV14	NA	NA	TRBJ1-2	CASSATPAYGYTF	TGTGCCAGCAGCGCGACCCCAGCCTATGGCTACACCTTC
TRBV14	TRBD2	NA	TRBJ2-1	CASSQVSLAGWGNEQFF	TGTGCCAGCAGCCAAGTTTCACTAGCGGGTTGGGGCAATGAGCAGTTCTTC
TRBV2	TRBD1	NA	TRBJ1-4	CASSEILTQDRPNEKLFF	TGTGCCAGCAGTGAAATCCTCACCCAGGACAGGCCTAATGAAAAACTGTTTTTT
TRBV5-1	NA	NA	TRBJ2-1	CASSQVTAYNEQFF	TGCGCCAGCAGCCAGGTCACTGCATACAATGAGCAGTTCTTC
TRBV27	NA	NA	TRBJ2-7	CASSFSGEGYEQYF	TGTGCCAGCAGTTTTAGCGGAGAGGGCTACGAGCAGTACTTC
TRBV5-5	TRBD2	NA	TRBJ2-1	CASSLAGGREQFF	TGTGCCAGCAGCTTGGCGGGGGGTCGTGAGCAGTTCTTC
TRBV7-9	NA	few	TRBJ2-1	CASRPLGGFGEQFF	TGTGCCAGCAGACCACTAGGGGGTTTTGGCGAGCAGTTCTTC
TRBV7-2	TRBD2	NA	TRBJ2-2	CASSEGLAGVTGELFF	TGTGCCAGCAGCGAAGGACTAGCGGGTGTCACCGGGGAGCTGTTTTTT
TRBV28	NA	NA	TRBJ2-5	CASSLDSTYGPKETQYF	TGTGCCAGCAGTTTAGACTCAACATATGGCCCGAAAGAGACCCAGTACTTC
TRBV9	NA	NA	TRBJ1-1	CASSPPVGTLYTEAFF	TGTGCCAGCAGTCCACCCGTTGGGACACTATATACTGAAGCTTTCTTT
TRBV5-1	NA	NA	TRBJ2-5	CASSLAGPWGTQYF	TGCGCCAGCAGCTTGGCGGGCCCTTGGGGGACCCAGTACTTC
TRBV4-1	NA	NA	TRBJ2-2	CASGGLSNTGELFF	TGCGCCAGCGGGGGACTGTCGAACACCGGGGAGCTGTTTTTT
TRBV27	NA	NA	TRBJ2-7	CASSLRGGILSYEQYF	TGTGCCAGCAGTTTAAGAGGGGGGATCCTCTCCTACGAGCAGTACTTC
TRBV4-1	TRBD2	NA	TRBJ2-1	CASSPNNLAGYNEQFF	TGCGCCAGCAGCCCAAACAATCTAGCGGGCTACAATGAGCAGTTCTTC
TRBV11-2	NA	few	TRBJ1-1	CASSLAVGGESTEAFF	TGTGCCAGCAGCTTAGCGGTGGGGGGAGAGAGCACTGAAGCTTTCTTT
TRBV4-1	TRBD1	NA	TRBJ1-1	CASSQRTGGGTEAFF	TGCGCCAGCAGCCAACGGACAGGGGGCGGAACTGAAGCTTTCTTT
TRBV6-4	NA	NA	TRBJ2-1	CASSDGNSYNEQFF	TGTGCCAGCAGTGACGGAAACTCCTACAATGAGCAGTTCTTC
TRBV19	NA	NA	TRBJ2-2	CASSPDSSIVEAVIWGRELFF	TGTGCCAGTAGTCCAGACTCGTCTATCGTGGAGGCGGTAATATGGGGCCGGGAGCTGTTTTTT
TRBV28	NA	NA	TRBJ2-7	CASSRTGSYEQYF	TGTGCCAGCAGCCGAACAGGGAGCTACGAGCAGTACTTC
TRBV29-1	NA	NA	TRBJ2-5	CSVEDAGDPQETQYF	TGCAGCGTTGAAGATGCAGGGGATCCGCAAGAGACCCAGTACTTC
TRBV5-8	NA	NA	TRBJ2-1	CASSATGRADYNEQFF	TGTGCCAGTTCAGCGACCGGGAGAGCCGACTACAATGAGCAGTTCTTC
TRBV5-6	TRBD1	NA	TRBJ2-7	CASSLESTGSSSYEQYF	TGTGCCAGCAGCTTAGAGTCGACAGGGTCGAGCTCCTACGAGCAGTACTTC
TRBV5-1	NA	once	TRBJ1-1	CASSERRALNTEAFF	TGCGCCAGCAGCGAGCGCCGGGCCTTGAACACTGAAGCTTTCTTT
TRBV2	NA	NA	TRBJ2-2	CASSDFLSGIGNTGELFF	TGTGCCAGCAGTGACTTCCTTTCCGGGATTGGAAACACCGGGGAGCTGTTTTTT
TRBV7-2	NA	NA	TRBJ1-1	CASSLRVGANTEAFF	TGTGCCAGCAGCTTACGCGTCGGGGCGAACACTGAAGCTTTCTTT
TRBV7-9	NA	NA	TRBJ1-1	CASSQNREVNTEAFF	TGTGCCAGCAGTCAAAACAGGGAGGTGAACACTGAAGCTTTCTTT
TRBV13	TRBD2	NA	TRBJ2-7	CASGVAGGEQYF	TGTGCCAGCGGGGTAGCGGGAGGCGAGCAGTACTTC
TRBV14	NA	NA	TRBJ2-2	CASSQGRGGLTGELFF	TGTGCCAGCAGCCAAGGTCGGGGAGGACTAACCGGGGAGCTGTTTTTT